This T cell receptor (beta chain) was captured by sequencing in a study of T cell responses to AZD1222 COVID-19 vaccine. CDR3 length equals 15 residues. The germline V gene encodes CDR1 LNHDA and CDR2 SQIVND (reference sequence). V lost 5 bases and J 1 base, leaving 14 bases between the germline ends. Profiling relied on immunoSEQ multiplex PCR, and the TCRdb table lists in-frame clones only, not all of them. This table has some 72,000 clones, about 91% appearing once. This sequence originates from an adult in good health. This specimen consisted of peripheral blood, obtained on day 0 of MenACWY control vaccination. This chain joins TRBV19 and TRBJ2-5; TRBD1 might be the D (6 bases). The CDR3: CASSPGVTGQETQYF. The CDR3 nucleotides are TGTGCCAGTAGTCCAGGGGTGACAGGCCAAGAGACCCAGTACTTC.